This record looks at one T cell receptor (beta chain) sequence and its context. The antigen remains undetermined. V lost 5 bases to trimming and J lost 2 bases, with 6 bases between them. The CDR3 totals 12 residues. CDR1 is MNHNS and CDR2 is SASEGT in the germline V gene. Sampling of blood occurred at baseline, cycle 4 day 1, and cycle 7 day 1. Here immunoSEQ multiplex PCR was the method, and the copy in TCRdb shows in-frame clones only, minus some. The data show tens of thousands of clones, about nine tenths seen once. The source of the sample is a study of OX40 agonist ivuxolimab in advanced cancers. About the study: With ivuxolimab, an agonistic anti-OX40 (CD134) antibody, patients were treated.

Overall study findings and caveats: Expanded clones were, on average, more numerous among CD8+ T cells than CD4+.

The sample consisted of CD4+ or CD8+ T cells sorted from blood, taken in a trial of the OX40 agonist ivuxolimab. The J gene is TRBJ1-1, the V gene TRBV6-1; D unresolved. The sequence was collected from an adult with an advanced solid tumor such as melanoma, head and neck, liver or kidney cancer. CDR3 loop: CASSRGNTEAFF. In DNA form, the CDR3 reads TGTGCCAGCAGTCGAGGAAACACTGAAGCTTTCTTT.